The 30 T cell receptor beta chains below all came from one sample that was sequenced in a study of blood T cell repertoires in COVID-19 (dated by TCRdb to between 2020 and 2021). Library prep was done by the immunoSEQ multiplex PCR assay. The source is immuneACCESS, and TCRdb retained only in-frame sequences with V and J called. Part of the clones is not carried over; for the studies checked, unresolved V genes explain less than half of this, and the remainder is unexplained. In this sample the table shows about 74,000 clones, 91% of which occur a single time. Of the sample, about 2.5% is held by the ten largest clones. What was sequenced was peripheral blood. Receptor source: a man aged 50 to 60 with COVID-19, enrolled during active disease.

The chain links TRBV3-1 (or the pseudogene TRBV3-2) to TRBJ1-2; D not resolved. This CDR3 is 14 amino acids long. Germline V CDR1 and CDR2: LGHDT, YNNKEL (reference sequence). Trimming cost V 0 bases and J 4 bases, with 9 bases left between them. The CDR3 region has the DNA TGTGCCAGCAGCCAAGATTTGGGGAGCTATGGCTACACCTTC. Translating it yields CASSQDLGSYGYTF.

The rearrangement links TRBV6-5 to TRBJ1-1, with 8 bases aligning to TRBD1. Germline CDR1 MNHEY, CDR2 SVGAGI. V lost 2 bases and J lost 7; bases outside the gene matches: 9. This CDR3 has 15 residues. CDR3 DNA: TGTGCCAGCAGTTACCTCTCACAGGGGGGATTTGAAGCTTTCTTT. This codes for CASSYLSQGGFEAFF.

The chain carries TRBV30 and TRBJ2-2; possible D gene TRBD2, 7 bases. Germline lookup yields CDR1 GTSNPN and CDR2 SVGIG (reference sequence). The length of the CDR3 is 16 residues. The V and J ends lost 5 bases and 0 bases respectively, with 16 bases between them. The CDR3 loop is CAWGRGGVPNTGELFF. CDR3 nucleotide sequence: TGTGCCTGGGGCCGAGGGGGGGTACCGAACACCGGGGAGCTGTTTTTT.

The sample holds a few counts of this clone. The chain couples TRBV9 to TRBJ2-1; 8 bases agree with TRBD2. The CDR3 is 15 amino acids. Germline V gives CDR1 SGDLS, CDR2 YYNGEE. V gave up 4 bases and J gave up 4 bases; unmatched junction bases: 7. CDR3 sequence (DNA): TGTGCCAGCAGCCAGGGACTAGGAGGGTACAATGAGCAGTTCTTC. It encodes CASSQGLGGYNEQFF.

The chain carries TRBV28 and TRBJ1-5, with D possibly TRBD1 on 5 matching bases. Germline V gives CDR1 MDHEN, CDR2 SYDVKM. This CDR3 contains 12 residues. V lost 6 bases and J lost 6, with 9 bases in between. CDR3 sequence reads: CASRVGGQPQHF. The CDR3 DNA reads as TGTGCCAGCAGGGTCGGGGGTCAGCCCCAGCATTTT. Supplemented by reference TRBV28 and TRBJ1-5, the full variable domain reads DVKVTQSSRYLVKRTGEKVFLECVQDMDHENMFWYRQDPGLGLRLIYFSYDVKMKEKGDIPEGYSVSREKKERFSLILESASTNQTSMYLCASRVGGQPQHFGDGTRLSIL.

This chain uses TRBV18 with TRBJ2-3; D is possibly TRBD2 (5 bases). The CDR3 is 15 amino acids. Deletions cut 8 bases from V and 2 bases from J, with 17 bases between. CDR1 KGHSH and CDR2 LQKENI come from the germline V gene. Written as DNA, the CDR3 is TGTGCCAGCGCCCGGAATCGGGGAGACACAGATACGCAGTATTTT. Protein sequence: CASARNRGDTDTQYF.

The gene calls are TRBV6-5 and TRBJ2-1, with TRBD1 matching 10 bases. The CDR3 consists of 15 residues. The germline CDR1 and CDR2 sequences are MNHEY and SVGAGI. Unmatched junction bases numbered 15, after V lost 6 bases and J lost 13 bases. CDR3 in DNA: TGTGCCAGCAGATTTCCGGGACAGGGGCATAGGGTTCAGTTCTTC. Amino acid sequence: CASRFPGQGHRVQFF.

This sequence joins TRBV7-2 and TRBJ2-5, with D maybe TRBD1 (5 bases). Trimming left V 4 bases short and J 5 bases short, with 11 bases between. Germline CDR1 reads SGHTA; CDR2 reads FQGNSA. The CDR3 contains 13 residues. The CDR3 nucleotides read TGTGCCAGCAGCTCCCAGGGTGAGGAGACCCAGTACTTC. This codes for CASSSQGEETQYF.

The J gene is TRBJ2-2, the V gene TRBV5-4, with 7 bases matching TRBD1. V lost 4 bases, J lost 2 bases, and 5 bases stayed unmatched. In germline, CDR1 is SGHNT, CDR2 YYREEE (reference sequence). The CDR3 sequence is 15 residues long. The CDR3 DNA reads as TGTGCCAGCAGCCCTAGACAGGGTAACACCGGGGAGCTGTTTTTT. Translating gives CASSPRQGNTGELFF. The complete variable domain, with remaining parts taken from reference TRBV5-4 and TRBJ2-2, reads ETGVTQSPTHLIKTRGQQVTLRCSSQSGHNTVSWYQQALGQGPQFIFQYYREEENGRGNFPPRFSGLQFPNYSSELNVNALELDDSALYLCASSPRQGNTGELFFGEGSRLTVL.

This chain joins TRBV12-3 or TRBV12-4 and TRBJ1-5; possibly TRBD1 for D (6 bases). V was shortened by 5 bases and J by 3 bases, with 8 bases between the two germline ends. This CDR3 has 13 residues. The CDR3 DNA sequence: TGTGCCAGCAGTGGACAGTACAATCAGCCCCAGCATTTT. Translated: CASSGQYNQPQHF.

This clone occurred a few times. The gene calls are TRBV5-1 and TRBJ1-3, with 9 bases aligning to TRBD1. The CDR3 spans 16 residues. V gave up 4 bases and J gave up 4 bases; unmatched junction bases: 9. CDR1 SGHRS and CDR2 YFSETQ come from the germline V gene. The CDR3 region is CASSLGTGTFGNTIYF. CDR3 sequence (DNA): TGCGCCAGCAGCCTGGGGACAGGGACGTTCGGAAACACCATATATTTT.

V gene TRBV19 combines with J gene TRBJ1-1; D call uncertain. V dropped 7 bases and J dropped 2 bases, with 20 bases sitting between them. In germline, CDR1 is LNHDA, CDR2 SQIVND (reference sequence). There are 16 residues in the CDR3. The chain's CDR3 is CASTGLVPDSNTEAFF. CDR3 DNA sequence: TGTGCCAGTACAGGCCTGGTCCCCGATTCAAACACTGAAGCTTTCTTT.

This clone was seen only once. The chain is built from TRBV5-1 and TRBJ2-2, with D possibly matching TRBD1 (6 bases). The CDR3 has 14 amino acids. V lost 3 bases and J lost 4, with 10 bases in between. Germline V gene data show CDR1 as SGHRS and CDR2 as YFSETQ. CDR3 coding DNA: TGCGCCAGCAGCTCCGGACAGACCACCGGGGAGCTGTTTTTT. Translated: CASSSGQTTGELFF.

The CDR3 loop reads CASSTGGYSGNTIYF. CDR3 DNA: TGTGCCAGCTCGACGGGGGGTTACTCTGGAAACACCATATATTTT. This chain links TRBV28 with TRBJ1-3; TRBD1 might be the D (5 bases). The CDR3 is made up of 15 amino acids. The V gene's germline CDR1 is MDHEN and CDR2 SYDVKM. Trimming shortened V by 8 bases and J by 0 bases, and 14 bases separated the two germline ends.

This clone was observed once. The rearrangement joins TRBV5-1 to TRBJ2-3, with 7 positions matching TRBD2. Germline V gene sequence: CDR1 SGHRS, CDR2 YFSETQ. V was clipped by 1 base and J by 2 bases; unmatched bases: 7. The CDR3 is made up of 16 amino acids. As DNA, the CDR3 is TGCGCCAGCAGCTTGTTACCCAGCGGGAACACAGATACGCAGTATTTT. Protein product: CASSLLPSGNTDTQYF.

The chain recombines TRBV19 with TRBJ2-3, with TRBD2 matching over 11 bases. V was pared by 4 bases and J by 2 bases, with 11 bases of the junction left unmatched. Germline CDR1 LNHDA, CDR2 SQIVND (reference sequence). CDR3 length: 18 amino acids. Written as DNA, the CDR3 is TGTGCCAGTAGTAGGTCTAGCGGGAGGAGGGAGTACACAGATACGCAGTATTTT. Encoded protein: CASSRSSGRREYTDTQYF.

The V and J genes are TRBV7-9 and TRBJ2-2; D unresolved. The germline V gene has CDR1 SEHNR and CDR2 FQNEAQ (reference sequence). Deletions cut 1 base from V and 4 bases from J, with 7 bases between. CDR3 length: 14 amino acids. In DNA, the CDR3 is TGTGCCAGCAGCTTAGAGAGGTCCACCGGGGAGCTGTTTTTT. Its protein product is CASSLERSTGELFF.

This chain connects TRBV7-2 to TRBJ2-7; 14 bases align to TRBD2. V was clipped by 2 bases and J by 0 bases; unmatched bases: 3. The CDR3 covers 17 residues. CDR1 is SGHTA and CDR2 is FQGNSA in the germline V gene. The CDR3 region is CASSLRGLAGDSYEQYF. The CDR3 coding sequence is TGTGCCAGCAGCTTAAGGGGACTAGCGGGAGACTCCTACGAGCAGTACTTC.

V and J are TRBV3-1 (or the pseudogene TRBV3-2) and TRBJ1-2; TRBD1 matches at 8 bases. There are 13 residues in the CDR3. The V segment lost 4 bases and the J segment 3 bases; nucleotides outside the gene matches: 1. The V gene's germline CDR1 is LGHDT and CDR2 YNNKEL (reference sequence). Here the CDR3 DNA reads TGTGCCAGCAGCCCGGGACAGGACTATGGCTACACCTTC. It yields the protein CASSPGQDYGYTF.

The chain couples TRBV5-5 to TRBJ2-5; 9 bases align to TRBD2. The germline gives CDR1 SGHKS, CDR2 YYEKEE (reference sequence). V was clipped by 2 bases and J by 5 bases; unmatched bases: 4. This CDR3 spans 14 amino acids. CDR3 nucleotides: TGTGCCAGCAGCTTATTAGCGGGAGTGGAGACCCAGTACTTC. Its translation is CASSLLAGVETQYF.

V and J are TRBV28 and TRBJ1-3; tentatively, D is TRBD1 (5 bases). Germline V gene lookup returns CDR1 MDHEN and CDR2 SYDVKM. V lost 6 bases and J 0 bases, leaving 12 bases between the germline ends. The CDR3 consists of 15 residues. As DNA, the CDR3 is TGTGCCAGCAGACTTGGGGGGATCTCTGGAAACACCATATATTTT. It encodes CASRLGGISGNTIYF.

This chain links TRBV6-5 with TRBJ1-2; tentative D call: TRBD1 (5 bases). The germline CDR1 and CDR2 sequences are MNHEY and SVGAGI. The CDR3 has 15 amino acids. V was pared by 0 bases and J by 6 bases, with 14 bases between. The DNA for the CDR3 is TGTGCCAGCAGTTACTCTTGGCGGCAAGGGGATGGCTACACCTTC. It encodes CASSYSWRQGDGYTF.

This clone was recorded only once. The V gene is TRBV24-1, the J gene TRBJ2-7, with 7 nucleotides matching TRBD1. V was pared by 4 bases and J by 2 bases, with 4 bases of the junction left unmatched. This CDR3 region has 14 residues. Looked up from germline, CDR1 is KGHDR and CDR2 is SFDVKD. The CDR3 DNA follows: TGTGCCACCAGTGAACAGGGGTTTCCCTACGAGCAGTACTTC. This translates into CATSEQGFPYEQYF.

The CDR3 DNA reads TGTGCCACCAGTGATTTAATCGCTGGGGCAGGGTGGAATGAAAAACTGTTTTTT. It specifies CATSDLIAGAGWNEKLFF. The chain combines TRBV24-1 with TRBJ1-4; the D gene is possibly TRBD1 (5 bases). Looked up from germline, CDR1 is KGHDR and CDR2 is SFDVKD. There are 18 residues in the CDR3. Trimming stripped 1 base from V and 5 bases from J, with 19 bases between.

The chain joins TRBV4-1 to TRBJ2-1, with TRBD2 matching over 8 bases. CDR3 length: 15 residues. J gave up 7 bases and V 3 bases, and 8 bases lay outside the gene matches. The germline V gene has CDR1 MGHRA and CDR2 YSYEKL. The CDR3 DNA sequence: TGCGCCAGCAGCCACGCGGCGGGAGGTGGGAATGAGCAGTTCTTC. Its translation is CASSHAAGGGNEQFF.

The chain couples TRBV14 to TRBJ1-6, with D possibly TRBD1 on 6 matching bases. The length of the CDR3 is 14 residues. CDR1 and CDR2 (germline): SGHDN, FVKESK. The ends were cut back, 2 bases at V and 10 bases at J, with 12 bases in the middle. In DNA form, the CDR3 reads TGTGCCAGCAGCCAAACAGGGTTCCTATCACCCCTCCACTTT. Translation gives CASSQTGFLSPLHF.

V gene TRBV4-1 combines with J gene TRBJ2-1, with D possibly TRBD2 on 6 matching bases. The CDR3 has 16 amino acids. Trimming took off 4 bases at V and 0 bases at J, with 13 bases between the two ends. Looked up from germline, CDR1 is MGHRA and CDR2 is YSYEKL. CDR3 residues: CASSRTSLGSYNEQFF. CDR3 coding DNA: TGCGCCAGCAGCCGAACTAGCTTAGGCTCCTACAATGAGCAGTTCTTC.

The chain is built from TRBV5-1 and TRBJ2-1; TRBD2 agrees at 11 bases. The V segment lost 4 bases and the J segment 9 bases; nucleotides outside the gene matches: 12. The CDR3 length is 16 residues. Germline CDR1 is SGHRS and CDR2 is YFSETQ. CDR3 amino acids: CASSELPGTSGFEQFF. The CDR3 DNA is TGCGCCAGCAGCGAGCTCCCCGGGACTAGCGGTTTTGAGCAGTTCTTC.

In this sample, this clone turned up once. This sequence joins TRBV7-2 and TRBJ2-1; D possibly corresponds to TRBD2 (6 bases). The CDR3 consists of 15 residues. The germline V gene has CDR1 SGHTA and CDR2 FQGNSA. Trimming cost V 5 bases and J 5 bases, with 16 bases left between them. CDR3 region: CASSRERAGHNEQFF. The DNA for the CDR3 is TGTGCCAGCAGCCGCGAAAGGGCGGGGCACAATGAGCAGTTCTTC.

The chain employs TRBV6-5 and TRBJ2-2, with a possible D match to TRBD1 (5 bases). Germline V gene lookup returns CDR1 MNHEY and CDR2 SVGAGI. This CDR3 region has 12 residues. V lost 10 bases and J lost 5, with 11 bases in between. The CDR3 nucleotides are TGTGCCACCGCCAGGGTGACCGGGGAGCTGTTTTTT. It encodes CATARVTGELFF.